The 26 T cell receptor beta chains below come from one sample, sequenced in a study of CD8 T cells in Susac syndrome. RNA totalling about 0.5 to 1 ug underwent reverse transcription with random hexamers. TCRdb reanalysed the immunoSEQ multiplex PCR reads using MiXCR and keeps one entry per CDR3 protein. The sample lists some 300,000 distinct CDR3 sequences, approximately 85% seen once, with 0.21% in the top ten. The specimen was CD8+ T cells from PBMCs. The receptors here all came from a human donor with multiple sclerosis.

In its sample, this clonotype was seen a few times. This sequence joins TRBV11-3 and TRBJ1-1, with TRBD1 as a possible D gene (5 bases). V was pared by 4 bases and J by 2 bases, with 17 bases between. The germline V gene has CDR1 SGHNT and CDR2 YENEEA. The CDR3 extends over 16 amino acids. The CDR3 loop reads CASSSPLGETNTEAFF. The CDR3 region has the DNA TGTGCCAGCAGCTCGCCCTTGGGGGAGACTAACACTGAAGCTTTCTTT.

The rearrangement uses TRBV20-1 and TRBJ2-3; no definite D call. V gave up 5 bases and J gave up 6 bases, with 6 bases separating them. The CDR3 length is 10 residues. Germline V gene data show CDR1 as DFQATT and CDR2 as SNEGSKA (reference sequence). The CDR3: CSAEDDTQYF. Written as DNA, the CDR3 is TGCAGTGCTGAGGACGATACGCAGTATTTT.

This clonotype appeared once. The chain has TRBV28 and TRBJ1-2; D remains unclear. Germline loops: CDR1 MDHEN, CDR2 SYDVKM. V lost 3 bases to trimming and J lost 3 bases, with 23 bases between them. The length of the CDR3 is 18 residues. The DNA for the CDR3 is TGTGCCAGCAGTTTTCTAGGGCTAGGCCATGTTGGGGACTATGGCTACACCTTC. It codes for CASSFLGLGHVGDYGYTF.

This chain joins TRBV5-4 and TRBJ2-7; TRBD2 matches at 10 bases. The CDR3 has 16 amino acids. Trimming at V came to 3 bases and at J to 0 bases, leaving 6 bases not matched to a gene. The germline CDR1 and CDR2 sequences are SGHNT and YYREEE (reference sequence). In DNA form, the CDR3 reads TGTGCCAGCAGCTGGACTAGCGGTTATCCCTCCTACGAGCAGTACTTC. Amino acids: CASSWTSGYPSYEQYF. Based on the CDR3 plus reference TRBV5-4 and TRBJ2-7, the full variable domain is ETGVTQSPTHLIKTRGQQVTLRCSSQSGHNTVSWYQQALGQGPQFIFQYYREEENGRGNFPPRFSGLQFPNYSSELNVNALELDDSALYLCASSWTSGYPSYEQYFGPGTRLTVT.

This chain uses TRBV20-1 with TRBJ2-7, with 10 bases identical to TRBD2. The germline V gene encodes CDR1 DFQATT and CDR2 SNEGSKA (reference sequence). The CDR3 length is 13 residues. Trimming at V came to 6 bases and at J to 6 bases, leaving 8 bases not matched to a gene. CDR3 residues: CSATGTSVTEQYF. The CDR3 region has the DNA TGCAGTGCCACCGGGACTAGCGTTACCGAGCAGTACTTC.

The CDR3 loop is CASSPWWGAGQPQHF. DNA for the CDR3: TGTGCCAGCAGCCCTTGGTGGGGGGCGGGTCAGCCCCAGCATTTT. This chain connects TRBV27 to TRBJ1-5, with D perhaps TRBD1 (6 bases). In germline, CDR1 is MNHEY, CDR2 SMNVEV (reference sequence). CDR3 size: 15 residues. Trimming left V 6 bases short and J 6 bases short, with 18 bases between.

The rearrangement links TRBV6-2 or TRBV6-3 to TRBJ1-5, with D possibly matching TRBD1 (6 bases). The CDR3 length is 18 residues. CDR1 MNHEY and CDR2 SVGEGT come from the germline V gene. Trimming pared 7 bases from V and 0 bases from J, leaving 22 bases between. This CDR3 is CASNSGAGEDYSNQPQHF. The CDR3 coding sequence is TGTGCCAGCAACTCAGGGGCGGGAGAGGATTATAGCAATCAGCCCCAGCATTTT.

This clonotype has a single count. The rearrangement uses TRBV25-1 and TRBJ2-6; 12 nucleotides match TRBD2. Germline V gene sequence: CDR1 MGHDK, CDR2 SYGVNS. V shed 4 bases and J 2 bases; nucleotides not matched to a gene: 3. The CDR3 length is 17 residues. CDR3 sequence reads: CASSGLAGVPGANVLTF. The CDR3 DNA sequence: TGTGCCAGCAGTGGACTAGCGGGAGTGCCTGGGGCCAACGTCCTGACTTTC.

CDR3 nucleotide sequence: TGTGCCAGCAGTTTAAACGCACCCGACTCTGGAAACACCATATATTTT. Its protein is CASSLNAPDSGNTIYF. The genes are TRBV28 and TRBJ1-3; D call uncertain. The CDR3 spans 16 residues. Germline CDR1 MDHEN, CDR2 SYDVKM. Trimming shortened V by 2 bases and J by 0 bases, and 11 bases separated the two germline ends. The full variable domain, in which reference TRBV28 and TRBJ1-3 provide the parts outside the CDR3, is DVKVTQSSRYLVKRTGEKVFLECVQDMDHENMFWYRQDPGLGLRLIYFSYDVKMKEKGDIPEGYSVSREKKERFSLILESASTNQTSMYLCASSLNAPDSGNTIYFGEGSWLTVV.

The V and J genes are TRBV20-1 and TRBJ2-5, with TRBD2 as a possible D gene (5 bases). The CDR3 covers 16 residues. Trimming removed 6 bases from V and 0 bases from J, with 20 bases in between. Per germline, CDR1 DFQATT and CDR2 SNEGSKA (reference sequence). In DNA, the CDR3 is TGCAGTGCCCCCATGGGCGGGCGGCGGTACCAAGAGACCCAGTACTTC. It specifies CSAPMGGRRYQETQYF.

The V and J genes are TRBV7-9 and TRBJ2-7; 8 bases align to TRBD1. The V gene's germline CDR1 is SEHNR and CDR2 FQNEAQ (reference sequence). V was pared by 1 base and J by 1 base, with 3 bases of the junction left unmatched. This CDR3 is built from 15 residues. Here the CDR3 reads CASSLGTGTSYEQYF. For the CDR3, the DNA is TGTGCCAGCAGCTTAGGGACAGGGACTTCCTACGAGCAGTACTTC.

This clonotype was seen a handful of times. The V gene is TRBV11-2, the J gene TRBJ1-2, with D unresolved. The CDR3 runs to 16 residues. Trimming left V 4 bases short and J 4 bases short, with 19 bases between. Germline V CDR1 and CDR2: SGHAT, FQNNGV. DNA for the CDR3: TGTGCCAGCAGCTCCTTAAACCAGCAGAGCGGCTATGGCTACACCTTC. Encoded protein: CASSSLNQQSGYGYTF.

This chain connects TRBV18 to TRBJ2-7; D might be TRBD2 (6 bases). The germline V gene has CDR1 KGHSH and CDR2 LQKENI. V shed 0 bases and J shed 0 bases, with 6 bases lying between them. CDR3 length: 14 residues. CDR3 sequence: CASSPPTSSYEQYF. CDR3 sequence (DNA): TGTGCCAGCTCACCACCGACTAGCTCCTACGAGCAGTACTTC.

The rearrangement uses TRBV21-1 and TRBJ2-7. TRBV21-1 is a pseudogene segment. CDR3 length equals 16 residues. The CDR3: CASSKKVGLCSYEQYF. In DNA, the CDR3 is TGTGCCAGCAGCAAAAAAGTGGGCTTATGTTCCTACGAGCAGTACTTC.

The chain employs TRBV19 and TRBJ2-7; D is perhaps TRBD1 (5 bases). Germline CDR1 reads LNHDA; CDR2 reads SQIVND (reference sequence). V was cut by 3 bases and J by 6 bases, with 12 bases left in between. The CDR3 is made up of 13 amino acids. The CDR3 region is CASSMGQGAEQYF. The CDR3 DNA follows: TGTGCCAGTAGTATGGGGCAGGGTGCCGAGCAGTACTTC.

This sequence joins TRBV6-2 or TRBV6-3 and TRBJ2-1; 10 bases match TRBD2. The CDR3 extends over 20 amino acids. Germline V gives CDR1 MNHEY, CDR2 SVGEGT. Germline trimming cut 4 bases from V and 0 bases from J; bases unmatched to any gene: 15. In nucleotides, the CDR3 is TGTGCCAGCAGTTCGGGCCCGGGACTAGCGAGTAGTAGCTCCTACAATGAGCAGTTCTTC. Its translation: CASSSGPGLASSSSYNEQFF.

The chain uses TRBV27 and TRBJ2-2; a possible D gene is TRBD2 (5 bases). In germline, CDR1 is MNHEY, CDR2 SMNVEV (reference sequence). The ends were cut back, 6 bases at V and 4 bases at J, with 9 bases in the middle. This CDR3 has 13 residues. This chain's CDR3 is CASSWGVTGELFF. The DNA for the CDR3 is TGTGCCAGCAGCTGGGGAGTCACCGGGGAGCTGTTTTTT.

The chain is built from TRBV28 and TRBJ2-1, with D possibly TRBD2 on 5 matching bases. Germline V lookup: CDR1 MDHEN, CDR2 SYDVKM. V lost 7 bases and J lost 7, with 17 bases in between. This CDR3 comprises 14 residues. CDR3: CASNPTSGENEQFF. The CDR3 region has the DNA TGTGCCAGCAACCCCACTAGTGGGGAGAATGAGCAGTTCTTC.

The chain links TRBV10-3 to TRBJ2-1; 9 nucleotides align to TRBD2. The CDR3 is 13 amino acids. Germline V gene lookup returns CDR1 ENHRY and CDR2 SYGVKD. V shed 8 bases, J shed 4 bases, and the junction held 3 bases outside the gene matches. This CDR3 is CAISSGTYNEQFF. CDR3 sequence (DNA): TGTGCCATCTCTAGCGGGACTTACAATGAGCAGTTCTTC.

This chain joins TRBV20-1 and TRBJ2-1; 10 nucleotides match TRBD2. Germline loops: CDR1 DFQATT, CDR2 SNEGSKA (reference sequence). Trimming at V came to 5 bases and at J to 1 base, leaving 17 bases not matched to a gene. There are 19 residues in the CDR3. This chain's CDR3 is CSAPMLAGDRRGSYNEQFF. CDR3 in DNA: TGCAGTGCTCCGATGCTAGCGGGAGATCGGAGGGGGTCCTACAATGAGCAGTTCTTC.

This chain joins TRBV4-3 and TRBJ2-1; 11 bases are shared with TRBD2. The germline CDR1 and CDR2 sequences are LGHNA and YSLEER. This CDR3 comprises 15 residues. V lost 2 bases, J lost 9 bases, and 6 bases stayed unmatched. The CDR3 sequence is CASSQTSGSPGEQFF. CDR3 nucleotides: TGCGCCAGCAGCCAAACTAGCGGGAGTCCGGGTGAGCAGTTCTTC.

V usage is TRBV6-2 or TRBV6-3 and J usage is TRBJ1-5, with D unresolved. The CDR3 is 13 amino acids. The V gene lost 6 bases and the J gene lost 4 bases, with 10 bases spanning the gap. Germline lookup yields CDR1 MNHEY and CDR2 SVGEGT. CDR3 DNA: TGTGCCAGCAGCCCTCCCTTTAATCAGCCCCAGCATTTT. This sequence encodes CASSPPFNQPQHF.

J is TRBJ2-3 and V is TRBV10-3, with D maybe TRBD1 (5 bases). The V and J ends lost 6 bases and 2 bases respectively, with 18 bases between them. Germline V gives CDR1 ENHRY, CDR2 SYGVKD. The CDR3 covers 16 residues. For the CDR3, the DNA is TGTGCCATCAGCCGACTCGCCATTGGGGCCACAGATACGCAGTATTTT. Translation: CAISRLAIGATDTQYF.

The V call is TRBV6-5, the J call TRBJ2-7, with no clear D. This CDR3 contains 14 residues. CDR1 and CDR2 (germline): MNHEY, SVGAGI. Trimming shortened V by 6 bases and J by 4 bases, and 16 bases separated the two germline ends. CDR3 DNA sequence: TGTGCCAGCAGCCCTTCCCGCTGGCTTTACGAGCAGTACTTC. It translates to CASSPSRWLYEQYF.

The chain recombines TRBV6-2 or TRBV6-3 with TRBJ2-1; weak D call: TRBD2 (5 bases). Trimming shortened V by 7 bases and J by 6 bases, and 19 bases separated the two germline ends. The length of the CDR3 is 15 residues. The germline V gene has CDR1 MNHEY and CDR2 SVGEGT. The CDR3 loop reads CASTGLPGKRNEQFF. The CDR3 coding sequence is TGTGCCAGCACCGGCCTTCCCGGGAAGCGCAATGAGCAGTTCTTC.

This clonotype was found once. The chain is built from TRBV28 and TRBJ1-1, with TRBD1 identical over 11 bases. Germline CDR1 is MDHEN and CDR2 is SYDVKM. This CDR3 spans 14 amino acids. Trimming cost V 5 bases and J 4 bases; bases outside gene matches: 3. In DNA, the CDR3 is TGTGCCAGCAGTGGGACAGGGGGGATCACTGAAGCTTTCTTT. It codes for CASSGTGGITEAFF.